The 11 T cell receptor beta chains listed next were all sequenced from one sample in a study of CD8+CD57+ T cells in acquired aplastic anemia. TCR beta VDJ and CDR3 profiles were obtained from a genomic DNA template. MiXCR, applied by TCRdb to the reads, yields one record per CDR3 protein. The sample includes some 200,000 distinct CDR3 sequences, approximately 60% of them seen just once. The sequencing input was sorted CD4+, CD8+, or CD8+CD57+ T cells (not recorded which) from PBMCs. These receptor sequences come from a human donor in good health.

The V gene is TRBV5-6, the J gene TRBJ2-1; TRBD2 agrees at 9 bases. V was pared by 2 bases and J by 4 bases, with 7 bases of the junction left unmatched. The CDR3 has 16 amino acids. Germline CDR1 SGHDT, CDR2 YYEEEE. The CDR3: CASSFGSGGTYNEQFF. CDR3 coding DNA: TGTGCCAGCAGCTTCGGAAGCGGGGGGACTTACAATGAGCAGTTCTTC.

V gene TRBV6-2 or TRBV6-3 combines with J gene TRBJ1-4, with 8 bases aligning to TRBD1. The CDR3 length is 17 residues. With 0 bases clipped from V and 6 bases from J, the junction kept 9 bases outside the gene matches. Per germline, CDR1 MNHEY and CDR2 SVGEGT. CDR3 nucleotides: TGTGCCAGCAGTTACTCGATGGTGGCAGGGGGCGATGAAAAACTGTTTTTT. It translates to CASSYSMVAGGDEKLFF.

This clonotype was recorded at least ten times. CDR3 DNA: TGCGCCAGCAGCCCTCCAACCCGCAATGAGCAGTTCTTC. Protein sequence: CASSPPTRNEQFF. This sequence joins TRBV4-3 and TRBJ2-1, with D unresolved. Trimming stripped 4 bases from V and 6 bases from J, with 10 bases between. Germline CDR1 LGHNA, CDR2 YSLEER. This CDR3 comprises 13 residues.

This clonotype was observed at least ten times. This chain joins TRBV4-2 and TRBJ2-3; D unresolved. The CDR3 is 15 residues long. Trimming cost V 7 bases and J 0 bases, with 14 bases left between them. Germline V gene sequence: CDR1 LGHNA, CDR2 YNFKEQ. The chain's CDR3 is CASTSAIGSTDTQYF. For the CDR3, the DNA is TGTGCCAGCACCTCAGCTATCGGGAGCACAGATACGCAGTATTTT.

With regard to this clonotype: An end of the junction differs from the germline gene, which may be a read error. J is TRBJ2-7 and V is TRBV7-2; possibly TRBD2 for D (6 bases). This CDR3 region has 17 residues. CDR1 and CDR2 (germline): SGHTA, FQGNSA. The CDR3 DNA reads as TGTGCCTGCAGCTTGAGGGGACCGGCCTTTGGGGGGTACGAGCAGTACTTC. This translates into CACSLRGPAFGGYEQYF.

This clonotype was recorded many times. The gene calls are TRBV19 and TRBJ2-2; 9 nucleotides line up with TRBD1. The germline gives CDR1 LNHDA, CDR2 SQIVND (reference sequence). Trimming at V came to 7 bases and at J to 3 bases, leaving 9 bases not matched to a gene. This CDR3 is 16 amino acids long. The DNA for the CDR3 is TGTGCCAGTACCTTATTGGACAGGGGCGACACCGGGGAGCTGTTTTTT. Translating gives CASTLLDRGDTGELFF.

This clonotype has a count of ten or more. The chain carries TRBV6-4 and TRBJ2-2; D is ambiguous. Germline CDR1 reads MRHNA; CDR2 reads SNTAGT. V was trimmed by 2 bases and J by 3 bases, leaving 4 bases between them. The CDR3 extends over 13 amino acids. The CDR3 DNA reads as TGTGCCAGCAGTGACGTAGACACCGGGGAGCTGTTTTTT. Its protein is CASSDVDTGELFF.

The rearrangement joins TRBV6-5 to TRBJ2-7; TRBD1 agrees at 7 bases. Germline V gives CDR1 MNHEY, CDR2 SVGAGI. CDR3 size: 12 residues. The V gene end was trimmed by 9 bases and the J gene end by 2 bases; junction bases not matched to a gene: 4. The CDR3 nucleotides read TGTGCCAGTCGGGACAGAGCCTACGAGCAGTACTTC. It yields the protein CASRDRAYEQYF.

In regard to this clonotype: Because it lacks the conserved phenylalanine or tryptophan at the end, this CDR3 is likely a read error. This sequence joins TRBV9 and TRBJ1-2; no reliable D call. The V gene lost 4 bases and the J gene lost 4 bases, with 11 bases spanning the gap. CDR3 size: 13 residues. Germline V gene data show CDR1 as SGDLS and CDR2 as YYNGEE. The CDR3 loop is CASSPSVTYGYTS. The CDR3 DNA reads TGTGCCAGCAGCCCCAGTGTAACCTATGGCTACACCTCC.

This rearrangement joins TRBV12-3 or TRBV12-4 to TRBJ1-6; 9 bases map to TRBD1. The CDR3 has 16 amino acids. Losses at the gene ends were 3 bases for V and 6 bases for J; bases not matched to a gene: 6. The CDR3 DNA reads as TGTGCCAGCAGTTTCGGACAGGGGATGGGTAATTCACCCCTCCACTTT. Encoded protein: CASSFGQGMGNSPLHF.

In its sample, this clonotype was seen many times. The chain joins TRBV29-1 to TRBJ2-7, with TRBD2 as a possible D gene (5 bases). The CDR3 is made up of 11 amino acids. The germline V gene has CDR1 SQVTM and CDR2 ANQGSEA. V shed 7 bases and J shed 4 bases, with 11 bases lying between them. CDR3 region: CSGLEDYEQYF. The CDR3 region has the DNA TGCAGCGGGCTGGAGGATTACGAGCAGTACTTC.